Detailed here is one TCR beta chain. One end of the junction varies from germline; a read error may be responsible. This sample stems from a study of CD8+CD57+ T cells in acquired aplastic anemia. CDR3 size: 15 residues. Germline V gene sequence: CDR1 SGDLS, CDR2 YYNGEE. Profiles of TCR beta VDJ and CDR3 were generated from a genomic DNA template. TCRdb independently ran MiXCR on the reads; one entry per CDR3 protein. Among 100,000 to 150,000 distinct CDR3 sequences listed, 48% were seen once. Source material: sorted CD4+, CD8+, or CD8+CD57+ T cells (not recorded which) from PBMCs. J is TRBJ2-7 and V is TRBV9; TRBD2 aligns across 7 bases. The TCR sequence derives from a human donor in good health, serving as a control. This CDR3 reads CASSSTSAHSHEQYF. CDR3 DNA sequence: TGTGCCAGCAGCTCCACTAGCGCCCACTCCCACGAGCAGTACTTC.